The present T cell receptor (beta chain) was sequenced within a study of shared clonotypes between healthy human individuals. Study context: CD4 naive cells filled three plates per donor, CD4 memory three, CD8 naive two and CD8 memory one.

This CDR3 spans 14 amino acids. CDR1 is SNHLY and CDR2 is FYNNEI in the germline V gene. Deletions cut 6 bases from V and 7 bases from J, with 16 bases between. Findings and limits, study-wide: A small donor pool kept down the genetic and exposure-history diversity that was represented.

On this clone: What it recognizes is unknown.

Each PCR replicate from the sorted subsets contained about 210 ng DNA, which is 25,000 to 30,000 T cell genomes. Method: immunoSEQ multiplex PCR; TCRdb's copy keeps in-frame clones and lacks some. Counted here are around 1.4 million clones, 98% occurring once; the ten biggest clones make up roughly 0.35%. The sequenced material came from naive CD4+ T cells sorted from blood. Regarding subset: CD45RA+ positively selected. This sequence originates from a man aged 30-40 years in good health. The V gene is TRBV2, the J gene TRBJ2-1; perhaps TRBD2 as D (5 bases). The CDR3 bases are TGTGCCAGCAGCTCCGAGGGCCTAGGTAATGAGCAGTTCTTC. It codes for CASSSEGLGNEQFF.